The 3 T cell receptor beta chains below all came from one sample that was sequenced in a study of OX40 agonist ivuxolimab in advanced cancers. The assay was immunoSEQ multiplex PCR, and TCRdb's table has in-frame clones only and misses some. The sample records about 74,000 clones, around 82% being singletons. The material was CD4+ or CD8+ T cells sorted from blood, obtained in a trial of the OX40 agonist ivuxolimab. The receptors originated from an adult with an advanced solid tumor such as melanoma, head and neck, liver or kidney cancer.

The chain is built from TRBV19 and TRBJ1-6; 8 bases match TRBD1. The CDR3 totals 16 residues. The germline V gene has CDR1 LNHDA and CDR2 SQIVND (reference sequence). The trim removed 4 bases at V and 7 bases at J, leaving 9 bases unmatched. The CDR3 region is CASSTSRGRRNSPLHF. For the CDR3, the DNA is TGTGCCAGTAGTACGAGCAGGGGGCGCCGGAATTCACCCCTCCACTTT. The variable domain in full, completed from reference TRBV19 and TRBJ1-6, reads DGGITQSPKYLFRKEGQNVTLSCEQNLNHDAMYWYRQDPGQGLRLIYYSQIVNDFQKGDIAEGYSVSREKKESFPLTVTSAQKNPTAFYLCASSTSRGRRNSPLHFGNGTRLTVT.

The chain links TRBV4-3 to TRBJ1-5, with D maybe TRBD1 (5 bases). Germline values: CDR1 LGHNA, CDR2 YSLEER. The V end was cut by 0 bases, the J end by 8 bases, with 17 bases between. CDR3 length equals 16 residues. The CDR3 nucleotides are TGCGCCAGCAGCCAAGATCTTTCTAGGGGAAACAAGCCCCAGCATTTT. It codes for CASSQDLSRGNKPQHF.

V is TRBV5-1 and J is TRBJ2-2; no clear D. This CDR3 comprises 14 residues. Germline assignment: CDR1 SGHRS and CDR2 YFSETQ. V dropped 0 bases and J dropped 0 bases, with 3 bases sitting between them. The CDR3 bases are TGCGCCAGCAGCTTGGTTGCGAACACCGGGGAGCTGTTTTTT. It encodes CASSLVANTGELFF.